This T cell receptor (beta chain) was documented in a study of blood T cell repertoires in COVID-19. Study overall: Acute and convalescent COVID-19 specimens originated in the United States, Italy and Spain.

The protocol was immunoSEQ multiplex PCR, while the TCRdb copy is restricted to in-frame clones and leaves out a portion. The table shows 45,000 to 65,000 clones, with around 75% occurring only once. Sample: peripheral blood. The sequence came from a human donor in a cohort sampled during active COVID-19.

The CDR3, as DNA: TGTGCCAGCAGTTTATCCGGGTATAGGAGCATCTCTGGGGCCAACGTCCTGACTTTC. Translating gives CASSLSGYRSISGANVLTF. The chain is built from TRBV27 and TRBJ2-6; D is undetermined. From germline, CDR1 is MNHEY and CDR2 SMNVEV (reference sequence). This CDR3 contains 19 residues. The V end was cut by 0 bases, the J end by 0 bases, with 15 bases between.